This is a list of T cell receptor beta chains from one sample in a study of T cell changes during pregnancy in multiple sclerosis. Profiled with immunoSEQ multiplex PCR; TCRdb holds only in-frame clones, not every one. Of roughly 35,000 clones listed, approximately 90% are singletons. The specimen was CD8+ T cells from peripheral blood mononuclear cells, collected in the first trimester of pregnancy. All receptors come from a female donor with multiple sclerosis, enrolled in a pregnancy study. Both conserved end residues are part of each CDR3. D genes are given only for firm matches. The size of a clone is reported for some rows only, either as once, few or many, or as a class for expanded clones.

clone_size: .; d_call: .; j_call: TRBJ1-2; v_call: TRBV20-1; cdr3_aa: CSARTVRSYTF; cdr3_nt: TGCAGTGCAAGGACAGTACGGAGCTACACCTTC
clone_size: once; d_call: .; j_call: TRBJ2-7; v_call: TRBV28; cdr3_aa: CASSLRGSGLADYEQYF; cdr3_nt: TGTGCCAGCAGTTTAAGGGGCTCCGGTTTAGCGGATTACGAGCAGTACTTC
clone_size: .; d_call: .; j_call: TRBJ1-3; v_call: TRBV6-5; cdr3_aa: CASRGDGNTIYF; cdr3_nt: TGTGCCAGCAGGGGAGACGGAAACACCATATATTTT
clone_size: .; d_call: TRBD2; j_call: TRBJ2-1; v_call: TRBV6-4; cdr3_aa: CASSGTSGPSSYNEQFF; cdr3_nt: TGTGCCAGCAGCGGGACTAGCGGGCCTAGCTCCTACAATGAGCAGTTCTTC
clone_size: .; d_call: TRBD2; j_call: TRBJ2-3; v_call: TRBV10-2; cdr3_aa: CASFGAAGDSDTQYF; cdr3_nt: TGCGCCAGCTTCGGGGCAGCGGGAGATTCAGATACGCAGTATTTT
clone_size: .; d_call: TRBD1; j_call: TRBJ2-7; v_call: TRBV6-5; cdr3_aa: CASSYSPTGASYEQYF; cdr3_nt: TGTGCCAGCAGTTACTCTCCCACAGGGGCGTCCTACGAGCAGTACTTC
clone_size: .; d_call: TRBD1; j_call: TRBJ2-7; v_call: TRBV7-9; cdr3_aa: CASSRDRSYFYEQYF; cdr3_nt: TGTGCCAGCAGCCGGGACAGGTCATACTTCTACGAGCAGTACTTC
clone_size: once; d_call: TRBD2; j_call: TRBJ2-1; v_call: TRBV9; cdr3_aa: CASNLGGSSHNEQFF; cdr3_nt: TGTGCCAGCAACTTGGGAGGGAGTTCCCACAATGAGCAGTTCTTC
clone_size: .; d_call: TRBD1; j_call: TRBJ2-7; v_call: TRBV28; cdr3_aa: CASRVQGNPYEQYF; cdr3_nt: TGTGCCAGCAGGGTACAGGGGAACCCCTACGAGCAGTACTTC
clone_size: .; d_call: .; j_call: TRBJ2-1; v_call: TRBV12-2; cdr3_aa: CASRLVVWSLAERPLYNEQFF; cdr3_nt: TGTGCAAGTCGCTTAGTAGTATGGTCACTAGCGGAGCGTCCCCTCTACAATGAGCAGTTCTTC
clone_size: .; d_call: TRBD2; j_call: TRBJ2-3; v_call: TRBV28; cdr3_aa: CASSPGTSGGSTDTQYF; cdr3_nt: TGTGCCAGCAGTCCAGGGACTAGCGGGGGGAGCACAGATACGCAGTATTTT
clone_size: .; d_call: .; j_call: TRBJ2-2; v_call: TRBV6-1; cdr3_aa: CASSPVGGGTGELFF; cdr3_nt: TGTGCCAGCAGCCCCGTGGGAGGGGGAACCGGGGAGCTGTTTTTT
clone_size: .; d_call: .; j_call: TRBJ2-1; v_call: TRBV27; cdr3_aa: CASSLLLSEVEQFF; cdr3_nt: TGTGCCAGCAGTTTACTATTGTCAGAGGTCGAGCAGTTCTTC